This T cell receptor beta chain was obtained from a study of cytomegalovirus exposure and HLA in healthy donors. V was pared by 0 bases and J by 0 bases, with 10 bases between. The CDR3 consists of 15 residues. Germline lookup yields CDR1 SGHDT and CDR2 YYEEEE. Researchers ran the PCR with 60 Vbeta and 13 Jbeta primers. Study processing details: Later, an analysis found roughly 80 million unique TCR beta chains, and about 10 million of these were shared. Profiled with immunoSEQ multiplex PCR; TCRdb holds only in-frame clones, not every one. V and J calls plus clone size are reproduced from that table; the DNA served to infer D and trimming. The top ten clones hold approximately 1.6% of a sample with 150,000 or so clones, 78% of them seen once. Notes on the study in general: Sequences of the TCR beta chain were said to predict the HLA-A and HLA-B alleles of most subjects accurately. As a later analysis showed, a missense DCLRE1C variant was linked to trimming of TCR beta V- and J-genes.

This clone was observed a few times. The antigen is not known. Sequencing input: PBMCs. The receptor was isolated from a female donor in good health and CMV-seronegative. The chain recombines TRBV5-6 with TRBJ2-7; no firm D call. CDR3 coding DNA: TGTGCCAGCAGCTTGGCCGGGTATTCCTCCTACGAGCAGTACTTC. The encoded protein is CASSLAGYSSYEQYF.